The 14 T cell receptor beta chains given below trace back to one sample, sequenced in a study of blood T cells in healthy people across ages. A J-beta primer mix and a sample-barcoded 5' primer were used in a second PCR of roughly 6 to 12 cycles. TCRdb reprocessed the 5' RACE reads via MiXCR and lists one record per CDR3 protein. This table holds 540,000 or so distinct CDR3 sequences, 45% to 55% found once. The sequencing input was blood. The receptors stem from a man aged 80 or over in good health.

This clonotype has just a few counts. The chain carries TRBV20-1 and TRBJ1-1; D perhaps matches TRBD1 (6 bases). V was clipped by 1 base and J by 4 bases, with 19 bases between them. Germline V lookup: CDR1 DFQATT, CDR2 SNEGSKA (reference sequence). The CDR3 is 16 amino acids. The CDR3 nucleotides read TGCAGTGCTAGAGGAACAGGGACTCCATCGGGCACTGAAGCTTTCTTT. Translating gives CSARGTGTPSGTEAFF.

This clonotype has a handful of counts. The V call is TRBV20-1, the J call TRBJ2-3; D is unresolved. Trimming stripped 7 bases from V and 1 base from J, with 9 bases between. The CDR3 is 12 residues long. Germline V gives CDR1 DFQATT, CDR2 SNEGSKA (reference sequence). As DNA, the CDR3 is TGCAGTGGGGCGGCGGGCACAGATACGCAGTATTTT. It is translated as CSGAAGTDTQYF.

Ten or more counts support this clonotype. This CDR3 is CSVEEPGRYYGYTF. CDR3 DNA sequence: TGCAGCGTTGAAGAGCCAGGGCGTTATTATGGCTACACCTTC. The chain has TRBV29-1 and TRBJ1-2, with D maybe TRBD1 (5 bases). Trimming took off 0 bases at V and 5 bases at J, with 13 bases between the two ends. The germline CDR1 and CDR2 sequences are SQVTM and ANQGSEA. This CDR3 is built from 14 residues.

For this clonotype: One end of the junction is discordant with germline, which a read error may explain. J is TRBJ2-4 and V is TRBV7-2; D ambiguous. In germline, CDR1 is SGHTA, CDR2 FQGNSA. This CDR3 spans 13 amino acids. The CDR3 protein is CASSRNGQNTQYF. CDR3 sequence (DNA): TGTGCCAGCAGCCGCAACGGGCAAAACACTCAGTACTTC.

To note about this clonotype: A clone one base away is much larger, so this may be a read error. The gene calls are TRBV6-6 and TRBJ2-5, with 9 positions matching TRBD1. The CDR3 spans 16 residues. With 2 bases clipped from V and 6 bases from J, the junction kept 10 bases outside the gene matches. Germline V gene lookup returns CDR1 MNHNY and CDR2 SVGAGI (reference sequence). CDR3 nucleotides: TGTGCCAGCAGTTACAAAACAGGGGGCCCGCAACAGACCCAGTACTTC. This sequence encodes CASSYKTGGPQQTQYF.

This chain links TRBV11-1 with TRBJ2-5; possibly TRBD2 for D (5 bases). The DNA end is more similar to TRBJ2-7, so the J call may be wrong. CDR3 length: 15 amino acids. Germline V lookup: CDR1 SGHAT, CDR2 FQDESV (reference sequence). CDR3 in amino acids: CASSRNRRISYEQYF. CDR3 coding DNA: TGTGCCAGCAGCAGAAACCGGAGGATTTCCTACGAGCAGTACTTC.

The chain joins TRBV6-2 or TRBV6-3 to TRBJ2-7; 7 nucleotides align to TRBD1. Trimming took 6 bases from V and 4 from J; bases not matched to a gene: 6. This CDR3 has 13 amino acids. CDR1 and CDR2 from the germline V gene are MNHEY and SVGEGT. CDR3 nucleotide sequence: TGTGCCAGCAGCGGGGACAGCCTATACGAGCAGTACTTC. This encodes CASSGDSLYEQYF.

The CDR3 loop is CASSPGTGANGYTF. The CDR3 DNA follows: TGCGCCAGCAGCCCCGGGACAGGGGCGAATGGCTACACCTTC. J is TRBJ1-2 and V is TRBV5-1, with 10 bases aligning to TRBD1. Germline V gene data show CDR1 as SGHRS and CDR2 as YFSETQ. The CDR3 is 14 residues long. V was clipped by 4 bases and J by 6 bases; unmatched bases: 6.

The rearrangement uses TRBV2 and TRBJ2-1; 13 bases are shared with TRBD2. V was clipped by 6 bases and J by 9 bases; unmatched bases: 8. From germline, CDR1 is SNHLY and CDR2 FYNNEI. The length of the CDR3 is 15 residues. CDR3 in DNA: TGTGCCAGCAGGGGAACTAGCGGGGGGGATAGTGAGCAGTTCTTC. It translates to CASRGTSGGDSEQFF.

V is TRBV15 and J is TRBJ2-3, with D perhaps TRBD2 (6 bases). Germline lookup yields CDR1 LNHNV and CDR2 YYDKDF (reference sequence). V lost 1 base and J 4 bases, leaving 12 bases between the germline ends. This CDR3 region has 15 residues. The CDR3 sequence is CATSRVRGEADTQYF. The CDR3 nucleotides are TGTGCCACCAGCAGAGTTCGAGGGGAGGCAGATACGCAGTATTTT.

J is TRBJ2-5 and V is TRBV25-1, with TRBD2 matching 7 bases. J lost 1 base, V lost 6 bases, and 8 bases had no gene match. The CDR3 covers 15 residues. CDR1 and CDR2 (germline): MGHDK, SYGVNS. CDR3 sequence reads: CASRLGGTGQETQYF. The CDR3 coding sequence is TGTGCCAGCAGGCTGGGGGGGACCGGCCAAGAGACCCAGTACTTC.

J is TRBJ2-7 and V is TRBV7-8; D is possibly TRBD2 (6 bases). CDR3 length: 14 residues. Germline V CDR1 and CDR2: SGHVS, FQNEAQ. With 6 bases removed from V and 2 bases from J, the gap between germline ends came to 14 bases. The DNA for the CDR3 is TGTGCCAGCAGACCGGGGGTCCTCACCTACGAGCAGTACTTC. It translates to CASRPGVLTYEQYF.

The chain has TRBV20-1 and TRBJ2-5; 8 bases agree with TRBD2. V gave up 0 bases and J gave up 5 bases; unmatched junction bases: 14. The CDR3 loop spans 17 amino acids. Germline V gene sequence: CDR1 DFQATT, CDR2 SNEGSKA (reference sequence). CDR3 DNA: TGCAGTGCTAGAGATCGGTCGACTAGCGAGGATCGCGAGACCCAGTACTTC. Its translation is CSARDRSTSEDRETQYF.

Of note for this clonotype: This may come from a read error, since a much larger clone is one base off. The genes are TRBV6-6 and TRBJ2-5; D unresolved. CDR3 length: 12 residues. The germline V gene encodes CDR1 MNHNY and CDR2 SVGAGI (reference sequence). CDR3 amino acids: CTSSYSGETRYF. The CDR3 coding sequence is TGTACCAGCAGTTACTCGGGTGAGACCCGGTACTTC.